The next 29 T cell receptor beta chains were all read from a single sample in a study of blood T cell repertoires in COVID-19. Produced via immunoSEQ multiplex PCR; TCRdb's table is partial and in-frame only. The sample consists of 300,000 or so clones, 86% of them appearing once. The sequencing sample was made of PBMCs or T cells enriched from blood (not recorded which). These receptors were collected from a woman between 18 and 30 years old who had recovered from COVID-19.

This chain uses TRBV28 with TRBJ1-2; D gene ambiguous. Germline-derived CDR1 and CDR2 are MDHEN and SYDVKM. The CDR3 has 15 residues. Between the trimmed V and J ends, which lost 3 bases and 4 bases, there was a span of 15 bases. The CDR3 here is CASSLGTASLYGYTF. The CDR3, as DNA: TGTGCCAGCAGTTTGGGAACAGCTAGCCTCTATGGCTACACCTTC.

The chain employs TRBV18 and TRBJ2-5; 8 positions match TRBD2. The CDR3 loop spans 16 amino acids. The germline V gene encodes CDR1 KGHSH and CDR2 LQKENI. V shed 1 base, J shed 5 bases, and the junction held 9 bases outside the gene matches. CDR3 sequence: CASSPREAGVLETQYF. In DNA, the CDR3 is TGTGCCAGCTCACCACGGGAAGCGGGAGTCCTGGAGACCCAGTACTTC.

The CDR3 sequence: CASRGANNEQFF. CDR3 DNA sequence: TGTGCCAGCAGGGGGGCCAACAATGAGCAGTTCTTC. The V and J genes are TRBV6-5 and TRBJ2-1, with TRBD1 as a possible D gene (6 bases). The V end lost 6 bases, the J end lost 5 bases, and 8 bases lay between the germline ends. CDR3 length: 12 amino acids. Germline V gene lookup returns CDR1 MNHEY and CDR2 SVGAGI.

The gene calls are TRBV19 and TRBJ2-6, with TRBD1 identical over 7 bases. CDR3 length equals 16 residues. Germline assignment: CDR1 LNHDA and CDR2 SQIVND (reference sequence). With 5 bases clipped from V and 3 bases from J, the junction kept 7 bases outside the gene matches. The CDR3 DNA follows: TGTGCCAGTAGTGAGACAGGGTTTCGTGGGGCCAACGTCCTGACTTTC. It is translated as CASSETGFRGANVLTF. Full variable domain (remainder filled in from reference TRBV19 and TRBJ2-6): DGGITQSPKYLFRKEGQNVTLSCEQNLNHDAMYWYRQDPGQGLRLIYYSQIVNDFQKGDIAEGYSVSREKKESFPLTVTSAQKNPTAFYLCASSETGFRGANVLTFGAGSRLTVL.

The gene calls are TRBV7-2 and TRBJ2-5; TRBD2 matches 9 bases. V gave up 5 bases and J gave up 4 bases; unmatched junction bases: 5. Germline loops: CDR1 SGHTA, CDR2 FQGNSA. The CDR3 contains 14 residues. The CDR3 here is CASSPGLAVETQYF. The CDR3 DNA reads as TGTGCCAGCAGCCCGGGACTAGCCGTAGAGACCCAGTACTTC.

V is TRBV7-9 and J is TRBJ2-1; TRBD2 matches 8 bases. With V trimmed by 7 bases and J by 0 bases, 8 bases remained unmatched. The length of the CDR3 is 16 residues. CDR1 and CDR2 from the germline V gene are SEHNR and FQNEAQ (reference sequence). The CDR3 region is CASTLSGASSYNEQFF. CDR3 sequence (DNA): TGTGCCAGCACCCTTAGCGGGGCGAGCTCCTACAATGAGCAGTTCTTC.

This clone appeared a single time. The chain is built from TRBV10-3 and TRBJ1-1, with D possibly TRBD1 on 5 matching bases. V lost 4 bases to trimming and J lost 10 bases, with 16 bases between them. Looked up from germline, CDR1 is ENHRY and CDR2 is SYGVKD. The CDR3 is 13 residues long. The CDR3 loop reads CAISGGEDRPAFF. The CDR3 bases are TGTGCCATCAGTGGAGGGGAGGACCGGCCAGCTTTCTTT.

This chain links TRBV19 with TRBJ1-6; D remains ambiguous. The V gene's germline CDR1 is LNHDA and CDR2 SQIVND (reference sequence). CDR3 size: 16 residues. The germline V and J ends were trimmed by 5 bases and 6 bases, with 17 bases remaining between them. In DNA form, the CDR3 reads TGTGCCAGTAGTGATAGTCCTCCGCGATCTAATTCACCCCTCCACTTT. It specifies CASSDSPPRSNSPLHF.

The CDR3 spells CASSIQGSQPQHF. The CDR3 bases are TGTGCCAGTAGTATACAGGGTTCACAGCCCCAGCATTTT. This chain uses TRBV19 with TRBJ1-5, with TRBD1 as a possible D gene (5 bases). Germline CDR1 is LNHDA and CDR2 is SQIVND (reference sequence). With 2 bases removed from V and 7 bases from J, the gap between germline ends came to 9 bases. The CDR3 loop spans 13 amino acids.

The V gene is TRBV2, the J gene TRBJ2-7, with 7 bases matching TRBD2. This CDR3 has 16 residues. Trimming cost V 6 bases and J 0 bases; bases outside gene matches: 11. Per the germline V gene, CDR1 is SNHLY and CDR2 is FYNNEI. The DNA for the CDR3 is TGTGCCAGCAGGGCTGGGAGGGCCCTCCCCTCCTACGAGCAGTACTTC. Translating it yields CASRAGRALPSYEQYF. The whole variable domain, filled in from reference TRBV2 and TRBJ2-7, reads EPEVTQTPSHQVTQMGQEVILRCVPISNHLYFYWYRQILGQKVEFLVSFYNNEISEKSEIFDDQFSVERPDGSNFTLKIRSTKLEDSAMYFCASRAGRALPSYEQYFGPGTRLTVT.

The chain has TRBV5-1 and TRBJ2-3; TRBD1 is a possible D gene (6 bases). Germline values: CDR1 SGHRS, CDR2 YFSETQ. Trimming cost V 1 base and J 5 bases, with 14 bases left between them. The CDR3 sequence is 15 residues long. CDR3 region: CASSLSQGSEDTQYF. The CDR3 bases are TGCGCCAGCAGCTTGAGTCAGGGGTCAGAAGATACGCAGTATTTT.

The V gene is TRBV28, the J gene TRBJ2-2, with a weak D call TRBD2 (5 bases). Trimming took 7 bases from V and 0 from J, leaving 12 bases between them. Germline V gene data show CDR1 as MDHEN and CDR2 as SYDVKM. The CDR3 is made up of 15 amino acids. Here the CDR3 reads CASTTRTANTGELFF. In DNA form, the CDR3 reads TGTGCCAGCACCACGAGGACTGCGAACACCGGGGAGCTGTTTTTT.

The DNA of the CDR3 is TGTGCCAGCATGAGCCGGGGCACTGAAGCTTTCTTT. Its translation: CASMSRGTEAFF. The chain recombines TRBV28 with TRBJ1-1; no firm D call. The CDR3 has 12 residues. Trimming removed 7 bases at V and 4 bases at J, with 10 bases between. Germline assignment: CDR1 MDHEN and CDR2 SYDVKM.

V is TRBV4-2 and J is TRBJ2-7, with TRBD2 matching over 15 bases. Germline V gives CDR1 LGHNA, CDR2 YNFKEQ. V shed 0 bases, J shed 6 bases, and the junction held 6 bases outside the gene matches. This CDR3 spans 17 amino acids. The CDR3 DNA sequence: TGTGCCAGCAGCCAAGAAGGGACTAGCGGGAGGATAGGCGAGCAGTACTTC. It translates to CASSQEGTSGRIGEQYF.

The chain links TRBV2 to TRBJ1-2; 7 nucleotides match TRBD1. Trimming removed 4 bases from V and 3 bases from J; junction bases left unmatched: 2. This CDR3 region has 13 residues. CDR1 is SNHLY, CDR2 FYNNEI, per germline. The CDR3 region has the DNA TGTGCCAGCAGTGGACAGGGTGACTATGGCTACACCTTC. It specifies CASSGQGDYGYTF.

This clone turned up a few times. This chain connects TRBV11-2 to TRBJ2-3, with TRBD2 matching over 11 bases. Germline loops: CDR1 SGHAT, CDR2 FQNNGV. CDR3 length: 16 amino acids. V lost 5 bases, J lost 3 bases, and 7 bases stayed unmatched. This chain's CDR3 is CASSKIAGGPTDTQYF. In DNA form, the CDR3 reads TGTGCCAGCAGCAAAATAGCGGGAGGGCCAACAGATACGCAGTATTTT.

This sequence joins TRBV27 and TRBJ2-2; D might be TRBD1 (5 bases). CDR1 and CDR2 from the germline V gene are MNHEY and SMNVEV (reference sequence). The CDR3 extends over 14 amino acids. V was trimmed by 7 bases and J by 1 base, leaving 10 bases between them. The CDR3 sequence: CASMWGRNTGELFF. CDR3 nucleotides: TGTGCCAGCATGTGGGGCCGGAACACCGGGGAGCTGTTTTTT.

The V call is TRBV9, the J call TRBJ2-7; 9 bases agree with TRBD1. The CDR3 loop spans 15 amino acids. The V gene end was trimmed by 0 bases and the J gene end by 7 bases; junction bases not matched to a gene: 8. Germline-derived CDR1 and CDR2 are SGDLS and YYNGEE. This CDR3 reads CASSVARDRVQEQYF. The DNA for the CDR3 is TGTGCCAGCAGCGTAGCCCGGGACAGGGTCCAGGAGCAGTACTTC.

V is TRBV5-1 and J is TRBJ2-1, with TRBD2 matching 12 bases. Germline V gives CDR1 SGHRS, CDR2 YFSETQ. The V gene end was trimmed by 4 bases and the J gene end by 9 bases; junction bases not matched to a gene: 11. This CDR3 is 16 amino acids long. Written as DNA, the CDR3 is TGCGCCAGCAGCACCACCCAGACTAGCGGGAGTAGTGAGCAGTTCTTC. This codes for CASSTTQTSGSSEQFF.

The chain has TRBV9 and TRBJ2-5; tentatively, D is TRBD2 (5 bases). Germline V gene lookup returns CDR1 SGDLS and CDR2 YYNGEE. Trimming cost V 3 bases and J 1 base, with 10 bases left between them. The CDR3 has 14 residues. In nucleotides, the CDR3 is TGTGCCAGCAGCGGAAGCGGAATCCAAGAGACCCAGTACTTC. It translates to CASSGSGIQETQYF. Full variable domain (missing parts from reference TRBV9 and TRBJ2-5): DSGVTQTPKHLITATGQRVTLRCSPRSGDLSVYWYQQSLDQGLQFLIQYYNGEERAKGNILERFSAQQFPDLHSELNLSSLELGDSALYFCASSGSGIQETQYFGPGTRLLVL.

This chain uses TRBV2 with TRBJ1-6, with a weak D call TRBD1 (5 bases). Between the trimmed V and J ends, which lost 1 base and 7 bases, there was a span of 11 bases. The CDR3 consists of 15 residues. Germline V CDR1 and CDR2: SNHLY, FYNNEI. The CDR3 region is CASSEEGKGNSPLHF. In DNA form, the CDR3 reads TGTGCCAGCAGTGAAGAGGGAAAGGGGAATTCACCCCTCCACTTT.

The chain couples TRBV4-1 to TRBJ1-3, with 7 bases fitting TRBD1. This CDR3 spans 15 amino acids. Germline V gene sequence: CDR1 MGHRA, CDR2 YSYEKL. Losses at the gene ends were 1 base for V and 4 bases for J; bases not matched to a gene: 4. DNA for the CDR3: TGCGCCAGCAGCCAAGGGCAGGGGGGAGGAAACACCATATATTTT. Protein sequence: CASSQGQGGGNTIYF.

The CDR3 DNA follows: TGTGCCAGCAGCCAATTCACAGGGGCGGGAAATGAGCAGTTCTTC. Translation gives CASSQFTGAGNEQFF. This chain uses TRBV14 with TRBJ2-1; D is possibly TRBD1 (7 bases). Germline V gene data show CDR1 as SGHDN and CDR2 as FVKESK. This CDR3 spans 15 amino acids. V lost 2 bases, J lost 7 bases, and 15 bases lay in between.

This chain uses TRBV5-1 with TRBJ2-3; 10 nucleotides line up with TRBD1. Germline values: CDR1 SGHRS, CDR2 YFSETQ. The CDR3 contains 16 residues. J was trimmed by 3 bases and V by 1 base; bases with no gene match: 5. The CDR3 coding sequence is TGCGCCAGCAGCTTGTCGACAGGGGGCCAGACAGATACGCAGTATTTT. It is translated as CASSLSTGGQTDTQYF.

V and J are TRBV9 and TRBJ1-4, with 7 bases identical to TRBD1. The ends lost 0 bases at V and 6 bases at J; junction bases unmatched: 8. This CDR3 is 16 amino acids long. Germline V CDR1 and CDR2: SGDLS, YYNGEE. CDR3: CASSVGWDSHDEKLFF. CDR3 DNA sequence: TGTGCCAGCAGCGTAGGGTGGGACAGCCACGATGAAAAACTGTTTTTT.

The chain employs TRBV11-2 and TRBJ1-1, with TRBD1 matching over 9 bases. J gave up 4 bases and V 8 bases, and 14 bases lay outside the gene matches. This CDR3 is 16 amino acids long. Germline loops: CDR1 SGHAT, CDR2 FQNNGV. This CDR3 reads CASFTRASGQGTEAFF. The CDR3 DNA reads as TGTGCCAGCTTTACGCGGGCTTCGGGACAGGGCACTGAAGCTTTCTTT.

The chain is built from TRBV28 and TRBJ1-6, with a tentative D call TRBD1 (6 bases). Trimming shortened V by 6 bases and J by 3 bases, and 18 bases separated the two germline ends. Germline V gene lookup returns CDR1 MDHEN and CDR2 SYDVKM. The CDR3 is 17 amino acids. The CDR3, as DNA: TGTGCCAGCAGGCCTATGGACAGCTCCTTCTATAATTCACCCCTCCACTTT. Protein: CASRPMDSSFYNSPLHF.

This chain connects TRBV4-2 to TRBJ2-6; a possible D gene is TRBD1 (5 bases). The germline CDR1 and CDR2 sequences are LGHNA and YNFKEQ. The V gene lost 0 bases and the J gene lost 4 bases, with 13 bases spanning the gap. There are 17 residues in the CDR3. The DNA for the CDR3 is TGTGCCAGCAGCCAAGATTTGGGGCTAGGAGGGGCCAACGTCCTGACTTTC. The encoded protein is CASSQDLGLGGANVLTF.

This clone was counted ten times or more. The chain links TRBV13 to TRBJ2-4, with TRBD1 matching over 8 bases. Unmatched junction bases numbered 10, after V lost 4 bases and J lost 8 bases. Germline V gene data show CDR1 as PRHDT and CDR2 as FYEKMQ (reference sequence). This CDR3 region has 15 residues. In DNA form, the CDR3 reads TGTGCCAGCAGCTCCGGGACAGGCGTGGAAGACATTCAGTACTTC. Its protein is CASSSGTGVEDIQYF.